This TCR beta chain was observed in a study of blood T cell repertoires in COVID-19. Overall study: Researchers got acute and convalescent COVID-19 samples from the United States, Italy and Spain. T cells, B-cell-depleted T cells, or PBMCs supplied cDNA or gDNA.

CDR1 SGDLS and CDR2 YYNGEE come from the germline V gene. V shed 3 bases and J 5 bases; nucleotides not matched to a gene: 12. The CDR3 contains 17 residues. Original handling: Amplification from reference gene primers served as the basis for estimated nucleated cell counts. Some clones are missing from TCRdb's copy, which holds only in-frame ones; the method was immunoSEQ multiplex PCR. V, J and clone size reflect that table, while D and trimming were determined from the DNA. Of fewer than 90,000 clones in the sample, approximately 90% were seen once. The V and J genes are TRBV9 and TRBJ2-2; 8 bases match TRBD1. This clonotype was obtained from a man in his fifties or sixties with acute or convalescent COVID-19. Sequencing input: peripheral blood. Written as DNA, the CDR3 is TGTGCCAGCAGCGGAAGACAGGGGAGTTTACGTACCGGGGAGCTGTTTTTT. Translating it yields CASSGRQGSLRTGELFF.